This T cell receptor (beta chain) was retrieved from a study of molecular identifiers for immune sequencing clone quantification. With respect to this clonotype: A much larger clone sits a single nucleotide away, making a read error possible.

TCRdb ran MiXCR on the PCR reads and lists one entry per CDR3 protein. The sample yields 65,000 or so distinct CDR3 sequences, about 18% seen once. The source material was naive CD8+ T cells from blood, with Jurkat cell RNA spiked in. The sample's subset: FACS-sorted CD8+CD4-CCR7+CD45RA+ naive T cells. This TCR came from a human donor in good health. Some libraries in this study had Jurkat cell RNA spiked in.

The CDR3 coding sequence is TGTGCCACCAGTGATTTGACTAGTATCACCGGGGAGCTGTTTTTT. It codes for CATSDLTSITGELFF. V and J are TRBV24-1 and TRBJ2-2; the D gene is possibly TRBD2 (5 bases). The CDR3 spans 15 residues. The V end lost 0 bases, the J end lost 4 bases, and 8 bases lay between the germline ends. Germline assignment: CDR1 KGHDR and CDR2 SFDVKD.